The T cell receptor beta chain under discussion was sequenced for a study of regulatory T cells in long-lasting Graves disease. Whole-study context: With positive TSH receptor antibodies and over 5 years of antithyroid drugs, Graves' disease was considered persistent.

Combining iRepertoire HTBI primers with Arm-PCR of CDR3 regions, the authors built TCR beta libraries. TCRdb reanalysed the multiplex PCR reads using MiXCR and keeps one entry per CDR3 protein. Counted here are around 460,000 distinct CDR3 sequences, about 20% occurring once; the ten biggest clones make up roughly 14%. Sample time point: persistent/refractory GD, antithyroid drugs over 5 years with positive TRAb. Extracted RNA from PBMCs served as the source of the TCR library. Graves' disease diagnosis was established per American Thyroid Association guidelines. EDTA tubes held 7 to 9 milliliters of peripheral blood from each patient. This specimen consisted of peripheral blood mononuclear cells (PBMCs), obtained when the disease was refractory, from a patient treated with antithyroid drugs. This TCR was sampled from a female donor with Graves disease.

CDR3 in amino acids: CSADSPSVNEKLFF. In DNA, the CDR3 is TGCAGTGCCGATAGTCCGAGTGTTAATGAAAAACTGTTTTTT. The chain recombines TRBV20-1 with TRBJ1-4; the D is unclear. Germline-derived CDR1 and CDR2 are DFQATT and SNEGSKA (reference sequence). Between the trimmed V and J ends, which lost 6 bases and 4 bases, there was a span of 15 bases. This CDR3 comprises 14 residues.